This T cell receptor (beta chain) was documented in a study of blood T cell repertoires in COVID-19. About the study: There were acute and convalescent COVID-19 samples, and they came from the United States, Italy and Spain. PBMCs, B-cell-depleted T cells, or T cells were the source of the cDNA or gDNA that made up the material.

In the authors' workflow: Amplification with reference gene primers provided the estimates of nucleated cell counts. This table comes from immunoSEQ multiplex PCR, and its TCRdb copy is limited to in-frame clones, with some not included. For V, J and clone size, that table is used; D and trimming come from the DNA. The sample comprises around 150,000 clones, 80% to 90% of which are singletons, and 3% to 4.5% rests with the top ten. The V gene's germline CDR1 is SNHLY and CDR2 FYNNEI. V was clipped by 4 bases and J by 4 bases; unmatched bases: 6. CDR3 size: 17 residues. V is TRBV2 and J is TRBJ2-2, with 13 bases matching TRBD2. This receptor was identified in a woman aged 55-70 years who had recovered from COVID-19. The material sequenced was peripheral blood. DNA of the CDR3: TGTGCCAGCAGTGTCTCACTAGCGGGGGGGCGCACCGGGGAGCTGTTTTTT. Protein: CASSVSLAGGRTGELFF.